The 22 T cell receptor beta chains reported below all come from one sample, sequenced in a study of CD8+ T cells in alopecia areata. Specified treatment: oral pan-JAK inhibitor, 5-10 mg twice daily. cDNA reverse transcribed from extracted RNA served as the sequencing template. Sequencing used immunoSEQ multiplex PCR; TCRdb keeps in-frame clones, though not all of them. In the table there are about 130,000 clones, 54% of which are singletons. The material sequenced was CD8+ T cells sorted from blood, taken at week 4, from a patient treated with tofacitinib. The origin of the receptors is a human donor with alopecia areata.

The chain has TRBV30 and TRBJ1-1; D ambiguous. In germline, CDR1 is GTSNPN, CDR2 SVGIG (reference sequence). Trimming pared 2 bases from V and 5 bases from J, leaving 12 bases between. This CDR3 contains 13 residues. In nucleotides, the CDR3 is TGTGCCTGGAGTCCGGCGGCGGGGACTGAAGCTTTCTTT. Protein product: CAWSPAAGTEAFF. The entire variable domain, with the rest obtained from reference TRBV30 and TRBJ1-1, is as follows: SQTIHQWPATLVQPVGSPLSLECTVEGTSNPNLYWYRQAAGRGLQLLFYSVGIGQISSEVPQNLSASRPQDRQFILSSKKLLLSDSGFYLCAWSPAAGTEAFFGQGTRLTVV.

This chain links TRBV9 with TRBJ1-3; the D gene is possibly TRBD1 (6 bases). The CDR3 extends over 16 amino acids. The V end lost 3 bases, the J end lost 2 bases, and 15 bases lay between the germline ends. Germline CDR1 is SGDLS and CDR2 is YYNGEE. CDR3 nucleotides: TGTGCCAGCAGCGATAACAGGGCGATTGCTGGAAACACCATATATTTT. Translating gives CASSDNRAIAGNTIYF.

The chain couples TRBV10-3 to TRBJ2-2; 7 bases match TRBD1. CDR1 is ENHRY and CDR2 is SYGVKD in the germline V gene. CDR3 length equals 14 residues. Trimming cost V 3 bases and J 3 bases; bases outside gene matches: 1. The CDR3 DNA reads TGTGCCATCAGTGAAGGACAGGACACCGGGGAGCTGTTTTTT. As protein: CAISEGQDTGELFF.

The V call is TRBV27, the J call TRBJ2-5; 8 nucleotides line up with TRBD2. J was trimmed by 5 bases and V by 4 bases; bases with no gene match: 12. Germline values: CDR1 MNHEY, CDR2 SMNVEV (reference sequence). This CDR3 has 16 residues. The CDR3 loop is CASSSPAGGFLETQYF. CDR3 in DNA: TGTGCCAGCAGTTCCCCGGCGGGGGGCTTTTTGGAGACCCAGTACTTC.

The chain has TRBV15 and TRBJ2-7, with D uncertain. V lost 4 bases, J lost 0 bases, and 10 bases lay in between. The CDR3 is 14 residues long. Germline V gene lookup returns CDR1 LNHNV and CDR2 YYDKDF (reference sequence). The CDR3: CATSTPGSSYEQYF. DNA for the CDR3: TGTGCCACCAGCACCCCAGGTTCCTCCTACGAGCAGTACTTC. The full variable domain, its missing parts supplied by reference TRBV15 and TRBJ2-7, is DAMVIQNPRYQVTQFGKPVTLSCSQTLNHNVMYWYQQKSSQAPKLLFHYYDKDFNNEADTPDNFQSRRPNTSFCFLDIRSPGLGDTAMYLCATSTPGSSYEQYFGPGTRLTVT.

The sample holds a few counts of this clone. The V call is TRBV23-1, the J call TRBJ1-1, with 9 bases matching TRBD1. TRBV23-1 counts as an open reading frame of uncertain function. The CDR3 extends over 16 amino acids. J was trimmed by 4 bases and V by 4 bases; bases with no gene match: 10. CDR3 sequence: CASSLGQGRLLTEAFF. The CDR3 DNA is TGCGCCAGCAGTCTGGGACAGGGAAGGTTACTCACTGAAGCTTTCTTT.

The chain joins TRBV5-4 to TRBJ1-2; D is possibly TRBD1 (5 bases). Germline CDR1 is SGHNT and CDR2 is YYREEE (reference sequence). The length of the CDR3 is 14 residues. The germline V and J ends were trimmed by 3 bases and 6 bases, with 15 bases remaining between them. CDR3 region: CASSWGGGGDGYTF. Here the CDR3 DNA reads TGTGCCAGCAGCTGGGGAGGCGGGGGGGATGGCTACACCTTC. The variable domain in full, completed from reference TRBV5-4 and TRBJ1-2, reads ETGVTQSPTHLIKTRGQQVTLRCSSQSGHNTVSWYQQALGQGPQFIFQYYREEENGRGNFPPRFSGLQFPNYSSELNVNALELDDSALYLCASSWGGGGDGYTFGSGTRLTVV.

The chain combines TRBV30 with TRBJ2-6; D may be TRBD1 or TRBD2 (5 bases each). Trimming took off 0 bases at V and 0 bases at J, with 12 bases between the two ends. The CDR3 is made up of 17 amino acids. Germline V gives CDR1 GTSNPN, CDR2 SVGIG (reference sequence). CDR3 nucleotide sequence: TGTGCCTGGAGTGTAAAGGGACGGAGCTCTGGGGCCAACGTCCTGACTTTC. The encoded protein is CAWSVKGRSSGANVLTF.

The chain has TRBV6-5 and TRBJ1-1, with unresolved D. The CDR3 length is 12 residues. The germline CDR1 and CDR2 sequences are MNHEY and SVGAGI. V lost 0 bases to trimming and J lost 7 bases, with 6 bases between them. DNA of the CDR3: TGTGCCAGCAGTTACTCTGGAGATGAAGCTTTCTTT. Residues: CASSYSGDEAFF.

The chain has TRBV7-2 and TRBJ1-2; 7 bases match TRBD1. This CDR3 is 15 amino acids long. After removal of 7 bases from V and 6 bases from J, the junction contained 14 bases not matched to a gene. CDR1 and CDR2 (germline): SGHTA, FQGNSA. CDR3 region: CASNYLEGASHGYTF. The CDR3 bases are TGTGCCAGCAACTACCTTGAGGGGGCGAGTCATGGCTACACCTTC.

The chain couples TRBV2 to TRBJ2-7; D may be TRBD1 (6 bases). The CDR3 runs 17 residues. Trimming took off 7 bases at V and 0 bases at J, with 22 bases between the two ends. CDR1 is SNHLY, CDR2 FYNNEI, per germline. The CDR3 loop is CASKIVPGTPDSYEQYF. As DNA, the CDR3 is TGTGCCAGCAAAATTGTGCCCGGGACACCTGACTCCTACGAGCAGTACTTC.

The J gene is TRBJ1-5, the V gene TRBV27; D is perhaps TRBD1 (6 bases). V dropped 5 bases and J dropped 8 bases, with 19 bases sitting between them. Germline CDR1 MNHEY, CDR2 SMNVEV (reference sequence). CDR3 length: 15 residues. This chain's CDR3 is CASSPPRDIGEPQHF. In DNA form, the CDR3 reads TGTGCCAGCAGTCCCCCCCGGGACATAGGGGAGCCCCAGCATTTT.

The chain is built from TRBV7-9 and TRBJ2-1; TRBD1 might be the D (5 bases). This CDR3 comprises 11 residues. CDR1 and CDR2 (germline): SEHNR, FQNEAQ (reference sequence). Deletions cut 4 bases from V and 8 bases from J, with 6 bases between. The CDR3 reads CASSWGYEQFF. DNA of the CDR3: TGTGCCAGCAGCTGGGGCTATGAGCAGTTCTTC.

The table lists this clone with a count of one. The rearrangement uses TRBV19 and TRBJ1-1; D is undetermined. The CDR3 runs to 11 residues. V was trimmed by 5 bases and J by 5 bases, leaving 6 bases between them. Per the germline V gene, CDR1 is LNHDA and CDR2 is SQIVND (reference sequence). The CDR3 region is CASSESTEAFF. CDR3 nucleotide sequence: TGTGCCAGTAGTGAAAGTACTGAAGCTTTCTTT.

Only a few counts were recorded for this clone. This chain connects TRBV13 to TRBJ2-5; D may be TRBD1 (6 bases). The CDR3 is made up of 16 amino acids. V shed 3 bases and J shed 4 bases, with 18 bases lying between them. Germline CDR1 PRHDT, CDR2 FYEKMQ (reference sequence). Written as DNA, the CDR3 is TGTGCCAGCAGCTTTCGATCCCACAGGGTCGGAGAGACCCAGTACTTC. Translating gives CASSFRSHRVGETQYF.

The chain uses TRBV30 and TRBJ2-7, with 8 positions matching TRBD1. The junction had 2 bases not matched to a gene; V was cut back by 4 bases and J by 6 bases. The CDR3 is made up of 11 amino acids. Germline CDR1 GTSNPN, CDR2 SVGIG (reference sequence). The CDR3 DNA reads as TGTGCCTGGAATACAGGGGGCGAGCAGTACTTC. It encodes CAWNTGGEQYF.

V usage is TRBV12-5 and J usage is TRBJ1-5; possibly TRBD1 for D (5 bases). The CDR3 sequence is 13 residues long. CDR1 LGHNT and CDR2 FRNRAP come from the germline V gene. V lost 5 bases and J 7 bases, leaving 12 bases between the germline ends. CDR3 region: CASGGRRGQPQHF. Here the CDR3 DNA reads TGTGCTAGTGGTGGACGAAGGGGACAGCCCCAGCATTTT.

V gene TRBV4-1 combines with J gene TRBJ2-7; D gene unclear. Per the germline V gene, CDR1 is MGHRA and CDR2 is YSYEKL. The V gene lost 1 base and the J gene lost 6 bases, with 4 bases spanning the gap. The CDR3 length is 11 residues. CDR3 sequence: CASSQGAEQYF. DNA for the CDR3: TGCGCCAGCAGCCAAGGGGCCGAGCAGTACTTC.

This clone has a handful of counts. This chain uses TRBV10-2 with TRBJ2-7; D might be TRBD1 (6 bases). CDR3 length: 13 residues. The germline CDR1 and CDR2 sequences are WSHSY and SAAADI. V lost 6 bases and J lost 7, with 16 bases in between. CDR3 sequence reads: CASSDMRGQEQYF. The CDR3 nucleotides are TGCGCCAGCAGCGACATGAGGGGACAAGAGCAGTACTTC.

This clone has only a few counts. The gene calls are TRBV5-6 and TRBJ1-6, with D tentatively TRBD1 (5 bases). The germline CDR1 and CDR2 sequences are SGHDT and YYEEEE. The CDR3 is made up of 12 amino acids. Trimming removed 2 bases at V and 8 bases at J, with 5 bases between. CDR3 in amino acids: CASSLQDSPLHF. The CDR3 nucleotides are TGTGCCAGCAGCTTACAGGATTCACCCCTCCACTTT.

The rearrangement joins TRBV9 to TRBJ2-5; 10 nucleotides agree with TRBD1. The germline V gene encodes CDR1 SGDLS and CDR2 YYNGEE. Losses at the gene ends were 2 bases for V and 6 bases for J; bases not matched to a gene: 1. CDR3 length equals 13 residues. This CDR3 reads CASSVGQGKTQYF. CDR3 bases: TGTGCCAGCAGCGTGGGACAGGGGAAGACCCAGTACTTC.

This clone appeared once. The chain carries TRBV29-1 and TRBJ1-2, with D tentatively TRBD1 (5 bases). The CDR3 consists of 13 residues. The V end was cut by 1 base, the J end by 5 bases, with 11 bases between. Germline loops: CDR1 SQVTM, CDR2 ANQGSEA. Here the CDR3 DNA reads TGCAGCGTTGAAGCAGTCAGGGATTATGGCTACACCTTC. It codes for CSVEAVRDYGYTF. The complete variable domain, with remaining parts taken from reference TRBV29-1 and TRBJ1-2, reads SAVISQKPSRDICQRGTSLTIQCQVDSQVTMMFWYRQQPGQSLTLIATANQGSEATYESGFVIDKFPISRPNLTFSTLTVSNMSPEDSSIYLCSVEAVRDYGYTFGSGTRLTVV.